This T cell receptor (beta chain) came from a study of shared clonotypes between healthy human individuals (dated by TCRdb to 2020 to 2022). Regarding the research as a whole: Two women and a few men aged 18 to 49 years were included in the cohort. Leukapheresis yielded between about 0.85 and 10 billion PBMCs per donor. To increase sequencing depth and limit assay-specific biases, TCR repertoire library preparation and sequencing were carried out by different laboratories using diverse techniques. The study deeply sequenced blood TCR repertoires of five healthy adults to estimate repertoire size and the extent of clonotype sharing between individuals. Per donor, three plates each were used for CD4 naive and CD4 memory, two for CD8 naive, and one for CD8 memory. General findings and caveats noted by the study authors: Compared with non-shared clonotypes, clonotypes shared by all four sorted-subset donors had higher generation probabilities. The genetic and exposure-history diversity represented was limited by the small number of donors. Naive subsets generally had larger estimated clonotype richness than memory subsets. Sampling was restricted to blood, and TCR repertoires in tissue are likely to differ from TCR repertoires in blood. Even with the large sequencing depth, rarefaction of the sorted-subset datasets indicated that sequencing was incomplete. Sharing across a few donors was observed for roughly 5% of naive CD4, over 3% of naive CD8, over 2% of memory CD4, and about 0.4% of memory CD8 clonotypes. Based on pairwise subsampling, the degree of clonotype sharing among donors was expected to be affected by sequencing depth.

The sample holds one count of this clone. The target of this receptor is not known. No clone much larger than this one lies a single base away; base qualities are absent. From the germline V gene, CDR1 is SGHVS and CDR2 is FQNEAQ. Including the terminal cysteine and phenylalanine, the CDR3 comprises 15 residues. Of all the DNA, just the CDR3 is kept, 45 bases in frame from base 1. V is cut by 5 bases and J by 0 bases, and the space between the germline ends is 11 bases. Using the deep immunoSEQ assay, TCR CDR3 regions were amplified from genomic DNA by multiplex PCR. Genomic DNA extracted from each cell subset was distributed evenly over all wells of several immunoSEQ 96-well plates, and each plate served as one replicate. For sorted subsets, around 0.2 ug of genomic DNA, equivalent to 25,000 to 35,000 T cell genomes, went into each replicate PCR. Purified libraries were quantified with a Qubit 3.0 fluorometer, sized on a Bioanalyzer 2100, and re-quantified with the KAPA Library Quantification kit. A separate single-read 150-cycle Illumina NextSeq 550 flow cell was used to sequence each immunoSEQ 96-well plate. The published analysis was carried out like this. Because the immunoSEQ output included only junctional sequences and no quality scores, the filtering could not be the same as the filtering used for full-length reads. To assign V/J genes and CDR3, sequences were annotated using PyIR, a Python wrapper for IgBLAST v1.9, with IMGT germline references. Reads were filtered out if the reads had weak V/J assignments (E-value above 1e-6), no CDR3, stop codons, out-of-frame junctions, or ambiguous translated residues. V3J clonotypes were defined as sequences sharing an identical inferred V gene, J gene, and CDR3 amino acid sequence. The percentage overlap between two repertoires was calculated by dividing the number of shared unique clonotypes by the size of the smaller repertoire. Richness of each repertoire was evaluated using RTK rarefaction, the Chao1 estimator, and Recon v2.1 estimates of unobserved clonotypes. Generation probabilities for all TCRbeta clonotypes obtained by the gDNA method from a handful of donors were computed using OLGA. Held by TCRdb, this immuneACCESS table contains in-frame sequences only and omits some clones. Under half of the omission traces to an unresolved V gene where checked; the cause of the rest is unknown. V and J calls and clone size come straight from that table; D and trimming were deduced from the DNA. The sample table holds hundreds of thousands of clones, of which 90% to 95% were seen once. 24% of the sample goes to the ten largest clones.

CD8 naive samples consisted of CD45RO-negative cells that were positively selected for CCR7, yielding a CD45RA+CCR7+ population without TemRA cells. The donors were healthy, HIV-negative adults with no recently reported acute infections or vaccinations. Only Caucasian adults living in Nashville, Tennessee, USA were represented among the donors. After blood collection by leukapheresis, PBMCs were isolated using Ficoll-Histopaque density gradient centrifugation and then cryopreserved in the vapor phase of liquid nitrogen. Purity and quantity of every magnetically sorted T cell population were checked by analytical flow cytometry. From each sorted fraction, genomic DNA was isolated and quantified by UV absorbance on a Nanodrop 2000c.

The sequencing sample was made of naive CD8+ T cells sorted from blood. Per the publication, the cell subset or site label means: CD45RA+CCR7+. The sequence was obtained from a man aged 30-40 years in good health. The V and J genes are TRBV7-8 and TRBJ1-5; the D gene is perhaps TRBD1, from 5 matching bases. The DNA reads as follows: TGTGCCAGCAGCCTGCAGGGTAATAGCAATCAGCCCCAGCATTTT. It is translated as CASSLQGNSNQPQHF. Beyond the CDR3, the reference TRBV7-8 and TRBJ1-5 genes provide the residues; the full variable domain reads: GAGVSQSPRYKVAKRGQDVALRCDPISGHVSLFWYQQALGQGPEFLTYFQNEAQLDKSGLPSDRFFAERPEGSVSTLKIQRTQQEDSAVYLCASSLQGNSNQPQHFGDGTRLSIL.